The sequence of this T cell receptor beta chain was determined in a study of T cells in Graves' hyperthyroidism and ophthalmopathy. This clonotype has more than one count but fewer than ten. Its antigen is undetermined. Template material for amplifying TCR beta CDR3 regions consisted of RNA transcripts. A set of HTBI primers served as the primers for a first-round RT-PCR of the TCR CDR3. TCRdb ran MiXCR on the multiplex PCR reads and lists one entry per CDR3 protein. The repertoire holds about 610,000 distinct CDR3 sequences, with around 42% as singletons. The CDR3 contains 14 residues. Germline V CDR1 and CDR2: LNHDA, SQIVND (reference sequence). Trimming removed 4 bases from V and 2 bases from J, with 12 bases in between. Study-level results: In blood, most of the thyroid clonotypes expanded above 0.001 were also present.

This TCR was sampled from a woman in her late teens or twenties with Graves' hyperthyroidism. The chain uses TRBV19 and TRBJ2-7; D is possibly TRBD2 (6 bases). What was sequenced was peripheral blood or thyroid tissue (not recorded which). The CDR3 protein is CASSTGDSPYEQYF. Here the CDR3 DNA reads TGTGCCAGTAGTACGGGAGACAGCCCCTACGAGCAGTACTTC.